This TCR beta chain is from a study of OX40 agonist ivuxolimab in advanced cancers. Overall study: In this cohort, patients received ivuxolimab, an agonistic anti-OX40 (CD134) antibody. Partial responses were achieved by three patients: one hepatocellular carcinoma, two cutaneous melanoma.

This clone was picked up one time. The antigen remains undetermined. The germline gives CDR1 SGHTA, CDR2 FQGNSA. CDR3 length: 13 residues. V was clipped by 6 bases and J by 3 bases; unmatched bases: 4. General study findings and limits: The CD4+ and CD8+ T cells in the blood had expanded clonally by week 6 at 0.1 to 3.0 mg/kg.

Profiled with immunoSEQ multiplex PCR; TCRdb holds only in-frame clones, not every one. The table records roughly 11,000 clones, roughly 86% of them present only once. This material consisted of CD4+ or CD8+ T cells sorted from blood, taken in a trial of the OX40 agonist ivuxolimab. The TCR comes from an adult with an advanced solid tumor such as melanoma, head and neck, liver or kidney cancer. The chain uses TRBV7-2 and TRBJ2-7; 8 bases align to TRBD1. The CDR3 DNA is TGTGCCAGCAGGTCAACAGGGGGCTACGAGCAGTACTTC. As protein: CASRSTGGYEQYF.